This T cell receptor (beta chain) derives from a study of cytomegalovirus exposure and HLA in healthy donors (dated by TCRdb to about 2017). About the study as a whole: According to an earlier analysis of around 600 of the donors, some 180 million T cells yielded 120 million or so unique TCR beta sequences and around 300 Gb of sequence data. Around 320 gigabases of sequencing data and approximately 85 million unique TCR sequences were included in an early release covering roughly 700 HLA-typed donors. Of the roughly 400 genotyped donors, approximately 83% fell in the genetic ancestry cluster associated with self-reported Caucasian donors. The study aimed to test whether cataloging public T cell receptors could reveal signatures of past pathogen exposure. Using immunosequencing, the study profiled T cell repertoires from some 670 subjects and related those repertoires to cytomegalovirus serostatus. In addition to the first cohort of about 650 subjects, a separate validation cohort of 120 different subjects was used. High-throughput TCR immunosequencing, statistical association of individual TCRs with disease status, and machine learning were combined to predict cytomegalovirus infection status. In a later analysis, previously published TCR beta repertoires from about 670 donors were re-analyzed and high-resolution HLA genotyping was added so that TCR occurrence patterns could be studied. Rather than drawing on any new phenotypic data, the later analysis identified candidate immune exposures from TCR beta sequences and the way those sequences occurred across donors. An earlier analysis of 587 of the donors used high-throughput TCR beta sequencing to judge whether each TCR beta V gene segment behaved as functional or pseudogenic. Donor age, sex, ethnicity and CMV serostatus were compiled together with the repertoire data. A later genetic analysis took genome-wide SNP genotypes for about 65% of the 666 donors and used that subset as a discovery cohort. Every discovery cohort repertoire had been produced on one sequencing platform. HLA typing included class I and class II loci at four-digit resolution. Typing coverage differed by locus: A, B, C, DRB1 and DQB1 were typed in roughly 629-640 donors, DQA1 in 500 to 550, DPA1 in around 610, and DPB1 in 450 to 480. Four to six DR-DQ haplotypes were handled as single units for association and clustering, since linkage in the cohort was strong. Across under 500 genotyped donors of the cohort, an average of about 240,000 unique TCR beta nucleotide sequences per donor were sequenced, and approximately 17% of those sequences were non-productive.

Turning to this clone: Its antigen is not yet known. No much larger clone is present one base from it, and per-base qualities are unavailable.

The library was produced with the immunoSEQ multiplex PCR assay. For the multiplex PCR, a mixture combining 60 forward primers for TCR Vbeta segments and 13 reverse primers for TCR Jbeta segments was used. The CDR3 region of rearranged TCR beta genes was amplified from genomic DNA with a multiplex PCR assay. The amplified TCR beta libraries were sequenced on the Illumina HiSeq System as 87-base-pair reads. Per the source publication's procedure: Across the roughly 600 repertoires, a later analysis counted 60 million to 90 million unique TCR beta chains, roughly 11 million of which were shared by at least two donors. Raw reads were error-corrected and collapsed into unique sequences with a nearest-neighbor algorithm that merged closely related sequences to remove PCR and sequencing errors. V, D and J gene segments were assigned by aligning CDR3 sequences to IMGT reference sequences. Each retained sequence needed at least a six-nucleotide match to both a V gene segment and a J gene segment. A rearrangement counted as productive if the CDR3 had no stop codons and remained in frame with V and J, and every other rearrangement counted as non-productive. Following IMGT convention, CDR3 was defined as the stretch from the second conserved V-encoded cysteine up to the conserved J-encoded phenylalanine. Sequences without an unambiguous match to a single V gene segment were excluded from the earlier analysis of about 600 of the donors. In an earlier analysis of 500 to 750 of the donors, V segments were called functional above 56.7% productive rearrangements and were called segregating when the between-donor standard deviation exceeded 5%. A statistical classification framework was built for diagnosing cytomegalovirus status from the catalog of TCR beta chain sequences. In a later analysis, TCR nucleotide sequences were compared against IMGT/GENE-DB human TR gene sequences so that V and J genes could be assigned. In a later analysis, CDR3 sequences and most-parsimonious VDJ recombination scenarios were assigned using the TCRdist pipeline. In a later analysis, every TCR beta chain was defined by the combination of its CDR3 amino acid sequence and its V-gene family, and reads without a unique V-gene family were dropped. To address suspected cross-contamination and a sequencing artifact, a later analysis removed a few hundred highly shared, low-generation-probability nucleotide sequences. In a later analysis, a clonal expansion index for each public chain was calculated from normalized within-repertoire ranks of inferred template counts. In a later analysis, generation probabilities were computed using a VDJ recombination model fitted to out-of-frame rearrangements, and the results were checked against IGoR. Hypergeometric tests were used in a later analysis to score TCR-TCR, TCR-HLA and TCR-CMV co-occurrence, with a repertoire-size bias correction applied to the TCR pairs. A later analysis estimated false discovery rates by permuting HLA or CMV assignments 20 times. In a later analysis, co-occurring TCRs were grouped using DBSCAN, and TCRdist sequence similarity was added for clustering within HLA-allele-positive subsets. Co-occurrence clustering excluded repertoires with fewer than 30,000 or more than 120,000 public chains, plus five with anomalous nucleotide sharing. TCRdb retrieved this table from immuneACCESS and kept in-frame rearrangements only. Not all clones are present; in checked studies, unresolved V genes account for under half, and no reason is known for the remainder. V, J and clone size were drawn from that table, and D and trimming were deduced from the DNA. For this sample the table gives fewer than 150,000 clones, of which about 80% were detected only once. Around 4.5% of the sample is held by the ten biggest clonotypes.

The cohort consisted of fewer than 700 healthy bone marrow donors. Cohort members were all nominally healthy when sampled, although unrecorded immune exposures were likely present. The donor tested CMV seropositive, placing the donor among the approximately 310 seropositive members of the cohort. A peripheral blood sample was provided by each donor, and peripheral blood mononuclear cells were used for TCR beta sequencing. The Qiagen DNeasy Blood Extraction Kit was used to extract genomic DNA from the blood cell samples. Results and caveats for the whole study, not just this receptor: According to a later analysis, TCR association rates differed among HLA loci, with DRB1 alleles showing the most associated TCRs and HLA-C alleles showing the fewest. According to a later analysis, most CMV-associated TCR beta chains appeared to be HLA-restricted, and the HLA associations seemed to be driven largely by CMV exposure. The earlier analysis of about 600 of the donors excluded roughly 16 rarely observed V segments, including chromosome 9 orphons, because counts were too low. In vitro tests confirmed that three of the cytomegalovirus-associated TCR beta chains recognize cytomegalovirus antigens. The cohort was sequenced for TCR beta chains only, and without alpha or paired-chain data the features that could be detected were limited. It was suggested by the authors that the approach could potentially be generalized to other disease states and immunological phenotypes. When HLA alleles, especially DR and DQ, strongly co-occurred, TCR associations were difficult to assign to individual alleles. At a false discovery rate of 0.05, a later analysis linked 16,000 or so TCR beta sequences to specific HLA alleles. Immune exposure information for the cohort was limited to CMV serostatus. The classifier was reported to diagnose cytomegalovirus status with high specificity and sensitivity in both the original cohort and the validation cohort. Broadly in line with IMGT annotations, most TCR beta V segments showed up in productive rearrangements about 87% or about 30% of the time in an earlier analysis of several hundred of the donors. The presence/absence analyses assumed that sequencing depth was roughly uniform across donors, and that assumption may not be true. V-gene and J-gene trimming of TCR beta chains was associated with a missense DCLRE1C variant in a later genetic analysis, and the association was replicated in an independent cohort. Some IMGT-functional V segments, including TRBV6-2 and TRBV6-3, could not be distinguished by the 87-base-pair reads and were therefore excluded. Because HLA typing was missing for some donors at each locus, association tests included only the typed subset. Compared with equally common non-associated chains, HLA-associated TCR beta chains in a later analysis were more clonally expanded and had lower generation probabilities. Correlated functional status among segregating V segments might be attributable to linkage disequilibrium, but an unknown experimental factor could not be ruled out. According to a later genetic analysis, donors in an Asian-associated ancestry cluster had fewer N-insertions in productive TCRs than the approximately 690-donor mean. According to a later analysis, parvovirus B19, influenza, CMV and Epstein-Barr virus appeared linked to several top co-occurrence clusters. Across donors, most TCR sequences were observed very rarely, whereas some public TCRs were present in many individuals. The sequencing pipeline was judged likely to have produced a cluster of highly shared sequence variants as a technical artifact. In the study, 150 to 200 TCR beta chains were listed as associated with cytomegalovirus. A further reported finding was that TCR beta sequences accurately predicted the HLA-A and HLA-B alleles for most subjects in the first cohort.

Inclusive of the bounding cysteine and phenylalanine, the CDR3 is 14 residues long. CDR3 DNA only is kept here, 42 bases in frame from base 1. CDR1 and CDR2, looked up from the germline V gene, are SGHAT and FQNNGV. V is pared back by 4 bases and J by 3 bases, with 12 bases lying between the germline termini. This sequence was found in a man aged 40-50 years in good health and CMV-seropositive. The V and J segments used are TRBV11-2 and TRBJ1-2; the D region possibly corresponds to TRBD1 (5 bases align). The sequenced sample consisted of PBMCs. The CDR3 here reads CASSSKGTYYGYTF. The DNA sequence is given as TGTGCCAGCAGCTCAAAGGGGACTTACTATGGCTACACCTTC.